The clone carrying this T cell receptor (beta chain) appeared many times. Its specificity is not known. The source of the sample is a study of beta chain features in type 1 diabetes. Study-level information: Analysis included around 100 million sorted cells drawn from all samples. Regarding the study as a whole: The analysis here could not establish whether HLA type shapes TCRB rearrangement. In all four CD4+ subsets, TCRB CDR3 length was significantly, moderately reduced in type 1 diabetes. The study found that naive, central memory and Treg TCRB repertoires appeared more similar in patients than in healthy donors.

Based on CD45RO/CCR7/CD25/CD127/CD95/CD27, CD4+ regulatory, stem cell-like memory, naive and central memory cells were sorted. TCRB transcripts that were expressed got sequenced, as all of the isolated RNA had been reverse transcribed. Assay used: immunoSEQ multiplex PCR; TCRdb lists only in-frame clones, some missing. The sample lists approximately 150,000 clones; about an eighth were seen once. There are 13 residues in the CDR3. V lost 2 bases and J lost 5, with 9 bases in between. In germline, CDR1 is LGHNA, CDR2 YNFKEQ. The clonotype originates from a man younger than 35 with type 1 diabetes. The chain recombines TRBV4-2 with TRBJ2-5; unclear D gene. The sequenced sample was central memory CD4+ T cells from blood. The CDR3 sequence: CASSQRSEETQYF. Here the CDR3 DNA reads TGTGCCAGCAGCCAACGCTCAGAGGAGACCCAGTACTTC.